This T cell receptor beta chain was captured in a study of blood T cell repertoires in COVID-19. Study-wide context: Some COVID-19 samples were acute and others convalescent; all came from the United States, Italy and Spain.

From germline, CDR1 is MDHEN and CDR2 SYDVKM. The CDR3 runs to 12 residues. Deletions cut 8 bases from V and 6 bases from J, with 11 bases between. Assay used: immunoSEQ multiplex PCR; TCRdb lists only in-frame clones, some missing. The repertoire includes 300,000 to 450,000 clones, roughly 90% of them detected once, and 0.95% to 1.1% sits in the top ten. The clonotype was recovered from a woman under 40 who had been exposed to COVID-19. Sample: PBMCs or T cells enriched from blood (not recorded which). This chain connects TRBV28 to TRBJ1-5, with D perhaps TRBD1 (6 bases). This chain's CDR3 is CASSGGGQPQHF. The CDR3 DNA follows: TGTGCCAGCTCGGGGGGCGGTCAGCCCCAGCATTTT.